Listed below are T cell receptor beta chains from one sample, sequenced in a study of blood T cells in healthy people across ages. TCRdb called the 5' RACE reads again in MiXCR, with one record for every CDR3 protein. The data contain roughly 1,800,000 distinct CDR3 sequences, around 50% of them singletons. Sequenced input: blood. The receptors here all came from a woman between 35 and 50 years old in good health. The CDR3 runs from the conserved cysteine through the conserved F or W. A D gene is named only where the DNA matches it firmly. Where a row states a size, it is once, few, many or the class of an expanded clone; other rows omit it.

TRBJ2-5 - TRBV6-5 - CASSYSKVTNYGQYF TGTGCCAGCAGTTACTCGAAAGTCACTAACTACGGGCAGTACTTC
TRBJ2-7 - TRBV4-1 - CASSQEGAVTYEQYF TGCGCCAGCAGCCAAGAAGGGGCTGTTACCTACGAGCAGTACTTC
TRBJ2-3 few TRBV19 - CASSMGGPPDTQYF TGTGCCAGTAGTATGGGGGGGCCTCCAGATACGCAGTATTTT
TRBJ2-1 - TRBV5-1 - CASSSYPLGALKVSYNEQFF TGCGCCAGCAGCTCCTACCCCCTCGGCGCGCTCAAGGTTTCCTACAATGAGCAGTTCTTC
TRBJ2-3 - TRBV12-3/TRBV12-4 TRBD2 CASSLALGTSGESTDTQYF TGTGCCAGCAGTTTAGCGCTAGGGACTAGCGGGGAGAGCACAGATACGCAGTATTTT
TRBJ2-3 - TRBV20-1 - CSARDLTRNTDTQYF TGCAGTGCTAGAGATCTTACCAGGAATACAGATACGCAGTATTTT
TRBJ2-7 - TRBV5-1 TRBD2 CASSLGPGLALGEQYF TGCGCCAGCAGCTTGGGACCGGGACTAGCCTTGGGGGAGCAGTACTTC
TRBJ1-1 - TRBV4-2 - CASSQDPPSNTEAFF TGTGCCAGCAGCCAAGATCCGCCTTCGAACACTGAAGCTTTCTTT
TRBJ2-1 - TRBV7-2 - CASSPDNLPGLWFF TGTGCCAGCAGCCCTGACAACCTTCCGGGCCTGTGGTTCTTC
TRBJ1-5 - TRBV27 - CASSLWNRSNQPQHF TGTGCCAGCAGTTTATGGAACAGGAGCAATCAGCCCCAGCATTTT